A selection of T cell receptor beta chains follows, all from one sample in a study of Ad26.COV2.S vaccination and SARS-CoV-2 variants. TCRdb's table, derived via immunoSEQ multiplex PCR, lists solely in-frame clones and lacks some. The table records 300,000 to 400,000 clones, about 92% of them present only once. Specimen: peripheral blood, collected after recovery from COVID-19. Receptors originate from a human donor who had recovered from COVID-19. Each CDR3 is given with its conserved first and last residue. A D gene is named only where the DNA matches it firmly. A row's size may be missing; if present it is once, few, many or a size class.

TRBJ2-5 - - TRBV19 TGTGCCAGTAGTTTGACGGGTCTATACCAAGAGACCCAGTACTTC CASSLTGLYQETQYF
TRBJ1-2 once - TRBV6-6 TGTGCCAGCAGTCACGTCATCCAGGATAACTATGGCTACACCTTC CASSHVIQDNYGYTF
TRBJ2-3 once - TRBV5-4 TGTGCCAGCAGACAGGGCCCGTTTTTGGATACGCAGTATTTT CASRQGPFLDTQYF
TRBJ2-7 - TRBD2 TRBV7-4 TGTGCCAGCAGCGCCCGGGGGGGGCACTCCTACGAGCAGTACTTC CASSARGGHSYEQYF
TRBJ1-6 - - TRBV6-5 TGTGCCAGCAGTTATGAGGGTCCCCTTAGTTGGGAGCCCCTCCACTTT CASSYEGPLSWEPLHF
TRBJ2-1 - - TRBV29-1 TGCAGCGTTAAAAGGCAGCACAATGAGCAGTTCTTC CSVKRQHNEQFF
TRBJ1-1 - - TRBV6-2/TRBV6-3 TGTGCCAGCAGTTACTTGGGCCTTCTGGCTGAAGCTTTCTTT CASSYLGLLAEAFF
TRBJ1-2 once TRBD1 TRBV6-2/TRBV6-3 TGTGCCAGCAGTTACCGACAGGGGGCTGAGGGCTACACCTTC CASSYRQGAEGYTF
TRBJ1-6 - - TRBV3-1/TRBV3-2 TGTGCCACCAAAAGGGAGGACAGACCGAATTCACCCCTCCACTTT CATKREDRPNSPLHF
TRBJ2-3 - - TRBV3-1/TRBV3-2 TGTGCCAGCAGCCAAGCCCGGGCGACAGATACGCAGTATTTT CASSQARATDTQYF
TRBJ1-6 - - TRBV9 TGTGCCAGCAGCGCGGGGGGGGCCCCCGGACCCCTCCACTTT CASSAGGAPGPLHF
TRBJ1-5 - - TRBV12-5 TGTGCTAGTGGTTTGGGACGCCAGGGGATCCGAAGGCAGGTGGACAATCAGCCCCAGCATTTT CASGLGRQGIRRQVDNQPQHF
TRBJ2-5 once TRBD1 TRBV7-6 TGTGCCAGCAGCTTAGGCCCCAGGGGGCAAGAGACCCAGTACTTC CASSLGPRGQETQYF
TRBJ1-1 - - TRBV7-2 TGTGCCAGCAGCCGGGCCCTAATAAACACTGAAGCTTTCTTT CASSRALINTEAFF
TRBJ1-6 - TRBD1 TRBV19 TGTGCCAGTAGCGACAGGGGTGGGAATTCACCCCTCCACTTT CASSDRGGNSPLHF
TRBJ1-6 - - TRBV7-8 TGTGCCAGCAGGGGGGTGAATTATAATTCACCCCTCCACTTT CASRGVNYNSPLHF
TRBJ2-6 - TRBD1 TRBV6-1 TGTGCCAGCAGTGAAGACGACAGGGGCTCTGGGGCCAACGTCCTGACTTTC CASSEDDRGSGANVLTF
TRBJ2-1 once - TRBV7-2 TGTGCCAGCAGCTTCCAGGGGACCGTCTCCTACAATGAGCAGTTCTTC CASSFQGTVSYNEQFF
TRBJ2-7 - - TRBV7-9 TGTGCCAGCATCGACGACGGTTCCTACGAGCAGTACTTC CASIDDGSYEQYF
TRBJ2-5 - - TRBV18 TGTGCCAGCTCACCTGACCCCAGGCCCCAGTACTTC CASSPDPRPQYF
TRBJ2-1 - TRBD2 TRBV3-1/TRBV3-2 TGTGCCAGCAGTCCCTACCCGACTAGCGGGGGATACAATGAGCAGTTCTTC CASSPYPTSGGYNEQFF
TRBJ2-3 - - TRBV9 TGTGCCAGCAGCGTAGCGAGCACAGATACGCAGTATTTT CASSVASTDTQYF
TRBJ1-1 - - TRBV3-1/TRBV3-2 TGTGCCAGCAGCCCGACAAGGAACACTGAAGCTTTCTTT CASSPTRNTEAFF
TRBJ1-2 - - TRBV19 TGTGCCAGTAACAGGAAGGGGTATGGCTACACCTTC CASNRKGYGYTF
TRBJ1-3 - - TRBV5-1 TGCGCCAGCAGCTTGAGTACCTCGATTGGAAACACCATATATTTT CASSLSTSIGNTIYF
TRBJ2-5 - - TRBV5-1 TGCGCCAGCAGCCCCAACAGGGTCCCCCAAGAGACCCAGTACTTC CASSPNRVPQETQYF
TRBJ1-1 - TRBD1 TRBV19 TGTGCCAGTAGTGTGGGACAGGGGGTGAGTGGAACTGAAGCTTTCTTT CASSVGQGVSGTEAFF
TRBJ2-1 - TRBD2 TRBV27 TGTGCCAGCAGTTTTGTAGGGACTAGAACCTACAATGAGCAGTTCTTC CASSFVGTRTYNEQFF
TRBJ2-3 once - TRBV6-2/TRBV6-3 TGTGCCAGCAGTTCGCTATGGGATACGCAGTATTTT CASSSLWDTQYF
TRBJ2-5 - TRBD2 TRBV6-2/TRBV6-3 TGTGCCAGCAGTTACGACCAGCGGGGGCCTCAAGAGACCCAGTACTTC CASSYDQRGPQETQYF
TRBJ1-1 - - TRBV13 TGTGCCAGCAGCGTAGGACCTGGGTATCCCGAGGGAGCTTTCTTT CASSVGPGYPEGAFF
TRBJ1-2 - - TRBV9 TGTGCCAGCAGCGTAGGACGGTATGGCTACACCTTC CASSVGRYGYTF
TRBJ1-2 once - TRBV5-4 TGTGCCAGCAGCTCCGAGGGGGGCTACACCTTC CASSSEGGYTF
TRBJ1-5 - - TRBV4-2 TGTGCCAGCAGCCATTCAAATCAGCCCCAGCATTTT CASSHSNQPQHF
TRBJ1-1 - - TRBV10-3 TGTGCCATCAGTGGGATGAACACTGAAGCTTTCTTT CAISGMNTEAFF
TRBJ2-2 - - TRBV15 TGTGCCACCAGCAGAGATCGCCTAACCGGGGAGCTGTTTTTT CATSRDRLTGELFF
TRBJ1-2 once - TRBV3-1/TRBV3-2 TGTGCCAGCAGCCGGGACGGATTCTATGGCTACACCTTC CASSRDGFYGYTF
TRBJ2-3 few - TRBV4-3 TGCGCCAGCAGCCAAGATCCTTACAAAACCACAGATACGCAGTATTTT CASSQDPYKTTDTQYF
TRBJ2-5 - TRBD2 TRBV9 TGTGCCAGCAGCCAACCCGGGGGGAGGGGACAAGAGACCCAGTACTTC CASSQPGGRGQETQYF
TRBJ2-7 - - TRBV5-5 TGTGCCAGCAGCTCTAGCCCAGGGGTCTCCTACGAGCAGTACTTC CASSSSPGVSYEQYF
TRBJ2-5 - - TRBV27 TGTGCCAGCAGTTCCCCGGGGGGCCGGGAGACCCAGTACTTC CASSSPGGRETQYF
TRBJ1-3 - - TRBV7-6 TGTGCCAGCACCCACGAGCCCAGGGGATCCGGAAACACCATATATTTT CASTHEPRGSGNTIYF
TRBJ2-2 - - TRBV12-5 TGTGCTAGTGGTTTATTTAGGTGGGGAGACACCGGGGAGCTGTTTTTT CASGLFRWGDTGELFF
TRBJ2-3 - - TRBV12-3/TRBV12-4 TGTGCCAGTTCTCAGCTACGCACAGATACGCAGTATTTT CASSQLRTDTQYF
TRBJ2-1 - - TRBV25-1 TGTGCCAGCAGTGAACATAATACGGGGAGTGAGCAGTTCTTC CASSEHNTGSEQFF
TRBJ2-7 - TRBD2 TRBV19 TGTGCCAGTAGTTCTTCCCTAGCGGGGGGTCCTTACGTGGAGCAGTACTTC CASSSSLAGGPYVEQYF
TRBJ1-2 - - TRBV7-3 TGTGCCAGCAGCTCCACCGTCTATGGCTACACCTTC CASSSTVYGYTF
TRBJ2-5 - TRBD2 TRBV4-3 TGCGCCAGCAGCCAGACGTGGAGCGGGGGGGCGGCCCCCCAAGAGACCCAGTACTTC CASSQTWSGGAAPQETQYF
TRBJ2-2 - TRBD2 TRBV7-6 TGTGCCAGCAGCTATGGAACTAGCGGGGGCCGGGGCACCGGGGAGCTGTTTTTT CASSYGTSGGRGTGELFF
TRBJ1-5 - TRBD1 TRBV19 TGTGCCAGTAGTACCAGACAGGGTCTTGGCAATCAGCCCCAGCATTTT CASSTRQGLGNQPQHF
TRBJ2-1 - - TRBV5-6 TGTGCCACAGCCGGTAGAAATGAGCAGTTCTTC CATAGRNEQFF
TRBJ1-2 - - TRBV19 TGTGCCAGTGCGTACACACGGGTCAATAAAGGGACCGATTATGGCTACACCTTC CASAYTRVNKGTDYGYTF
TRBJ2-1 once - TRBV6-2/TRBV6-3 TGTGCCAGCAGTTACTCGGCGCTCCTACTCGAAAATGAGCAGTTCTTC CASSYSALLLENEQFF
TRBJ2-7 - - TRBV6-6 TGTGCCAGCAGTTTAGGGCAGCCAGTCGAGCAGTACTTC CASSLGQPVEQYF
TRBJ1-6 - - TRBV11-2 TGTGCCAGCAGCTTAAAGGGCGGAAATAATTCACCCCTCCACTTT CASSLKGGNNSPLHF
TRBJ1-5 once TRBD1 TRBV6-2/TRBV6-3 TGTGCCAGCAGCCCACCGGGACAGGGGAATCAGCCCCAGCATTTT CASSPPGQGNQPQHF
TRBJ1-5 - - TRBV6-1 TGTGCCAGCAGTGAGGTACACAGGAGCAATCAGCCCCAGCATTTT CASSEVHRSNQPQHF
TRBJ2-2 - - TRBV11-2 TGTGCCAGCAGGCAAACAGGGCTCACCGGGGAGCTGTTTTTT CASRQTGLTGELFF
TRBJ1-3 few TRBD1 TRBV2 TGTGCCAGCAGGGGACAGGGCCTCTCTGGAAACACCATATATTTT CASRGQGLSGNTIYF
TRBJ1-4 - - TRBV18 TGTGCCAGCTCACCAACTCGGGAAAAACTGTTTTTT CASSPTREKLFF